The 17 T cell receptor beta chains reported below all come from one sample, sequenced in a study of T cells in tumors after PD-1 blockade (dated by TCRdb to between 2018 and 2021). The time point label, as the study defines it: before anti-PD-1 therapy. Receptor amplification or capture employed the immunoSEQ multiplex PCR assay. The table was pulled from immuneACCESS by TCRdb, which kept in-frame rearrangements only. Such tables lose some clones; where checked, under half of the loss comes from unresolved V genes, and the rest has no known cause. The sample yields about 35,000 clones; approximately 78% were counted once. The top ten constitute under 40% of the sample. The sample here was PBMCs, taken before anti-PD-1 treatment. The receptors here all came from a human donor with basal cell carcinoma.

The table lists this clone with a few counts. V gene TRBV7-2 combines with J gene TRBJ1-6; a weak D match, TRBD1 (5 bases). The CDR3 runs to 14 residues. Per the germline V gene, CDR1 is SGHTA and CDR2 is FQGNSA. Trimming removed 3 bases at V and 10 bases at J, with 13 bases between. The CDR3 DNA sequence: TGTGCCAGCAGCTTTTCACAGAGGGGATCACCCCTCCACTTT. Its translation is CASSFSQRGSPLHF. Together with reference TRBV7-2 and TRBJ1-6, the CDR3 gives the full variable domain: GAGVSQSPSNKVTEKGKDVELRCDPISGHTALYWYRQSLGQGLEFLIYFQGNSAPDKSGLPSDRFSAERTGGSVSTLTIQRTQQEDSAVYLCASSFSQRGSPLHFGNGTRLTVT.

The chain carries TRBV6-2 or TRBV6-3 and TRBJ1-5; D is unclear. The V gene lost 6 bases and the J gene lost 3 bases, with 12 bases spanning the gap. The CDR3 loop spans 14 amino acids. The germline V gene has CDR1 MNHEY and CDR2 SVGEGT. CDR3 region: CASSSIGSNQPQHF. Here the CDR3 DNA reads TGTGCCAGCAGCTCAATCGGGTCCAATCAGCCCCAGCATTTT.

This chain links TRBV6-2 or TRBV6-3 with TRBJ2-3; the D is unclear. CDR1 and CDR2 from the germline V gene are MNHEY and SVGEGT. V was clipped by 5 bases and J by 0 bases, with 6 bases between them. The CDR3 loop spans 13 amino acids. This chain's CDR3 is CASSHFSTDTQYF. The DNA of the CDR3 is TGTGCCAGCAGTCACTTCAGCACAGATACGCAGTATTTT.

The chain uses TRBV6-5 and TRBJ2-2, with 7 bases fitting TRBD1. Germline V lookup: CDR1 MNHEY, CDR2 SVGAGI. Trimming took 6 bases from V and 2 from J; bases not matched to a gene: 6. This CDR3 is 15 amino acids long. The CDR3: CASSKTGYNTGELFF. CDR3 nucleotide sequence: TGTGCCAGCAGCAAGACAGGGTATAACACCGGGGAGCTGTTTTTT.

In its sample, this clone was seen a few times. V and J are TRBV7-9 and TRBJ1-6, with D possibly TRBD1 on 5 matching bases. Germline-derived CDR1 and CDR2 are SEHNR and FQNEAQ (reference sequence). V lost 7 bases and J lost 4, with 11 bases in between. CDR3 size: 14 residues. The CDR3 nucleotides are TGTGCCAGCACCCCGGGACGATATAATTCACCCCTCCACTTT. This sequence encodes CASTPGRYNSPLHF.

The chain employs TRBV7-9 and TRBJ2-7; TRBD1 agrees at 8 bases. CDR1 is SEHNR and CDR2 is FQNEAQ in the germline V gene (reference sequence). The CDR3 sequence is 13 residues long. V trimming: 5 bases; J trimming: 4 bases; junction bases outside the gene matches: 4. In DNA form, the CDR3 reads TGTGCCAGCAGCCCCGGGACAGGTTACGAGCAGTACTTC. Amino acid sequence: CASSPGTGYEQYF.

The rearrangement uses TRBV9 and TRBJ2-3; D gene ambiguous. The V gene's germline CDR1 is SGDLS and CDR2 YYNGEE. CDR3 length: 13 residues. Trimming took 4 bases from V and 5 from J, leaving 11 bases between them. CDR3 coding DNA: TGTGCCAGCAGCCTCCGAAGTGGAGATACGCAGTATTTT. Translation gives CASSLRSGDTQYF.

The rearrangement joins TRBV6-6 to TRBJ2-7; the match to TRBD2 covers 9 bases. V shed 6 bases and J 0 bases; nucleotides not matched to a gene: 6. The CDR3 spans 15 residues. Germline V gene lookup returns CDR1 MNHNY and CDR2 SVGAGI (reference sequence). Here the CDR3 DNA reads TGTGCCAGCAGAGACCTAGCGGGGTCCTCCTACGAGCAGTACTTC. Protein sequence: CASRDLAGSSYEQYF.

The CDR3 loop reads CASSLGGGRNTGELFF. The DNA of the CDR3 is TGTGCCAGCAGCTTGGGGGGAGGGAGAAACACCGGGGAGCTGTTTTTT. The chain carries TRBV5-4 and TRBJ2-2; 7 bases are shared with TRBD2. The V gene end was trimmed by 0 bases and the J gene end by 2 bases; junction bases not matched to a gene: 4. In germline, CDR1 is SGHNT, CDR2 YYREEE (reference sequence). The CDR3 consists of 16 residues.

V is TRBV3-1 (or the pseudogene TRBV3-2) and J is TRBJ2-1; 7 bases align to TRBD2. Germline trimming cut 4 bases from V and 1 base from J; bases unmatched to any gene: 4. Looked up from germline, CDR1 is LGHDT and CDR2 is YNNKEL (reference sequence). The CDR3 loop spans 15 amino acids. The CDR3 coding sequence is TGTGCCAGCAGCCCCGGACTAGGTTCCTACAATGAGCAGTTCTTC. Encoded protein: CASSPGLGSYNEQFF.

The gene calls are TRBV18 and TRBJ1-3, with D hard to call. CDR1 KGHSH and CDR2 LQKENI come from the germline V gene. The V gene lost 4 bases and the J gene lost 0 bases, with 10 bases spanning the gap. This CDR3 spans 15 amino acids. The CDR3 DNA follows: TGTGCCAGCTCACGAGGCCGGGTCTCTGGAAACACCATATATTTT. Translating gives CASSRGRVSGNTIYF.

This sequence joins TRBV5-6 and TRBJ1-1; TRBD1 matches 11 bases. The V and J ends lost 4 bases and 11 bases, in that order; junction bases with no gene match: 7. This CDR3 has 13 residues. Germline CDR1 SGHDT, CDR2 YYEEEE. The CDR3 coding sequence is TGTGCCAGCAGCCTGGACAGGGGGCGCAAGGCTTTCTTT. This codes for CASSLDRGRKAFF.

The chain carries TRBV30 and TRBJ1-1; D is unclear. The CDR3 covers 13 residues. Germline V CDR1 and CDR2: GTSNPN, SVGIG (reference sequence). Between the trimmed V and J ends, which lost 3 bases and 1 base, there was a span of 9 bases. The DNA for the CDR3 is TGTGCCTGGAGGGTTAGTCGGAACACTGAAGCTTTCTTT. Translated: CAWRVSRNTEAFF.

This chain links TRBV6-5 with TRBJ1-2; D is possibly TRBD1 (5 bases). The germline V and J ends were trimmed by 8 bases and 3 bases, with 13 bases remaining between them. Germline CDR1 and CDR2: MNHEY and SVGAGI. The length of the CDR3 is 13 residues. The CDR3 here is CASVIGADYGYTF. For the CDR3, the DNA is TGTGCCAGCGTGATCGGGGCTGACTATGGCTACACCTTC.

This clone was detected once. The rearrangement links TRBV7-2 to TRBJ1-1; possibly TRBD1 for D (6 bases). This CDR3 has 13 amino acids. Per the germline V gene, CDR1 is SGHTA and CDR2 is FQGNSA. The germline V and J ends were trimmed by 4 bases and 10 bases, with 16 bases remaining between them. The CDR3 sequence: CASSSSGGAVAFF. The CDR3 nucleotides are TGTGCCAGCAGCTCGAGCGGGGGGGCGGTAGCTTTCTTT.

The gene calls are TRBV7-8 and TRBJ2-6; D possibly matches TRBD1 or TRBD2 (7 bases each). This CDR3 has 17 amino acids. CDR1 and CDR2 (germline): SGHVS, FQNEAQ. V dropped 6 bases and J dropped 3 bases, with 18 bases sitting between them. CDR3 in DNA: TGTGCCAGCAGAAGGGGGCCAGGGGGGGGTGGGGCCAACGTCCTGACTTTC. Protein sequence: CASRRGPGGGGANVLTF.

V and J are TRBV4-2 and TRBJ2-3, with TRBD2 identical over 7 bases. The CDR3 extends over 15 amino acids. Unmatched junction bases numbered 6, after V lost 4 bases and J lost 2 bases. The germline V gene has CDR1 LGHNA and CDR2 YNFKEQ. In DNA, the CDR3 is TGTGCCAGCAGCCGCGGCGGGGGAAACACAGATACGCAGTATTTT. Amino acid sequence: CASSRGGGNTDTQYF.